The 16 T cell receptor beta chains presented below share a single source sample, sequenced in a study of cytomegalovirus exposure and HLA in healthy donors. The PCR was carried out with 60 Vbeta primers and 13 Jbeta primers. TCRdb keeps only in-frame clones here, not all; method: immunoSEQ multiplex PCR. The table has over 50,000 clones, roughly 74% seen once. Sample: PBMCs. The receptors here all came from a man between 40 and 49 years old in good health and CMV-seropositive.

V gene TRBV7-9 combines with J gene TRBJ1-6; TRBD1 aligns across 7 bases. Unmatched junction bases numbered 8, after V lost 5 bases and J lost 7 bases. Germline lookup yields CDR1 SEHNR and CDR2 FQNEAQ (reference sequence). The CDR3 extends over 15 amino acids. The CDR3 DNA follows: TGTGCCAGCAGCCCGGACAGGCCTGGGAATTCACCCCTCCACTTT. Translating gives CASSPDRPGNSPLHF.

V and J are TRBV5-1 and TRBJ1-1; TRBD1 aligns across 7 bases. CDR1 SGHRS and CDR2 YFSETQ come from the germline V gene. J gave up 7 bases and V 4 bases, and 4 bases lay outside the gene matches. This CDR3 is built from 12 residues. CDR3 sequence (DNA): TGCGCCAGCAGCCTTGGACAGGATGAAGCTTTCTTT. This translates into CASSLGQDEAFF.

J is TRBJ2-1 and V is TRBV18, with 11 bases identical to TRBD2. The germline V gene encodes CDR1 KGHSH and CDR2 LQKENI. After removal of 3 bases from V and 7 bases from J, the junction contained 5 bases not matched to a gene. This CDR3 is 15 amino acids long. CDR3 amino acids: CASSPALAGGNEQFF. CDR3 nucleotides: TGTGCCAGCTCACCGGCCCTAGCGGGGGGAAATGAGCAGTTCTTC.

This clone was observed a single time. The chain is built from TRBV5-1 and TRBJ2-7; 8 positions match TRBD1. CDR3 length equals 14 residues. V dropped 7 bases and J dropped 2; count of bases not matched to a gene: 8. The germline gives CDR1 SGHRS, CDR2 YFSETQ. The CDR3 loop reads CASANQGAAYEQYF. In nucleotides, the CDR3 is TGCGCCAGCGCTAATCAGGGGGCGGCCTACGAGCAGTACTTC.

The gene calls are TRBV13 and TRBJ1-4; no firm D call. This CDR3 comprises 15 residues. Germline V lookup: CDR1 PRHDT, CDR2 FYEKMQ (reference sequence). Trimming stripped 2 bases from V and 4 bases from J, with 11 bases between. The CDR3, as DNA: TGTGCCAGCAGCTTAACTCACGATGATAATGAAAAACTGTTTTTT. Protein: CASSLTHDDNEKLFF.

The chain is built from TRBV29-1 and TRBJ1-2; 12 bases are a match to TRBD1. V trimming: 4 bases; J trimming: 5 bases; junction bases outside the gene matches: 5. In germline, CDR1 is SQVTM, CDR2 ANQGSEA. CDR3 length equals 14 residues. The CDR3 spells CSVAGQGAGYGYTF. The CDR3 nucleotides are TGCAGCGTTGCGGGACAGGGGGCGGGGTATGGCTACACCTTC.

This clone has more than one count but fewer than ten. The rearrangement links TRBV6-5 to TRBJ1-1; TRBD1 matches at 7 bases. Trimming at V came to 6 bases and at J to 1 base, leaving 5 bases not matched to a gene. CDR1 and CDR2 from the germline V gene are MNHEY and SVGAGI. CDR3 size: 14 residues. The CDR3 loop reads CASSLTGQNTEAFF. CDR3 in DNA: TGTGCCAGCAGCTTGACAGGGCAGAACACTGAAGCTTTCTTT.

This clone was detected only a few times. The CDR3 loop reads CASSQPPGEAFF. CDR3 nucleotides: TGCGCCAGCAGCCAGCCCCCGGGAGAAGCTTTCTTT. The V call is TRBV4-3, the J call TRBJ1-1; D not certain. This CDR3 comprises 12 residues. Deletions cut 3 bases from V and 8 bases from J, with 10 bases between. Germline assignment: CDR1 LGHNA and CDR2 YSLEER.

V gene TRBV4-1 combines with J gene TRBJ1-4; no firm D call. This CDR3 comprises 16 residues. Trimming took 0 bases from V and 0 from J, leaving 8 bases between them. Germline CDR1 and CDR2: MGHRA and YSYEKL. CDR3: CASSQDLRATNEKLFF. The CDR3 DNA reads TGCGCCAGCAGCCAAGACCTCCGGGCAACTAATGAAAAACTGTTTTTT.

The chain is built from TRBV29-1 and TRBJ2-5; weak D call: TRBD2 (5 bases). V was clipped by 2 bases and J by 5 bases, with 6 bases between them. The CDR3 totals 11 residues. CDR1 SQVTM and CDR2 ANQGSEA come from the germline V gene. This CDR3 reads CSVEWRETQYF. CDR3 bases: TGCAGCGTTGAATGGAGGGAGACCCAGTACTTC. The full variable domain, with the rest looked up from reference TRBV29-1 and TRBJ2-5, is SAVISQKPSRDICQRGTSLTIQCQVDSQVTMMFWYRQQPGQSLTLIATANQGSEATYESGFVIDKFPISRPNLTFSTLTVSNMSPEDSSIYLCSVEWRETQYFGPGTRLLVL.

CDR3 region: CASSSSDFAYGYTF. CDR3 nucleotides: TGTGCCAGCAGCAGTTCCGACTTTGCCTATGGCTACACCTTC. V is TRBV7-3 and J is TRBJ1-2, with D unclear. CDR1 and CDR2 from the germline V gene are SGHTA and FQGTGA. V lost 5 bases to trimming and J lost 4 bases, with 14 bases between them. This CDR3 has 14 amino acids.

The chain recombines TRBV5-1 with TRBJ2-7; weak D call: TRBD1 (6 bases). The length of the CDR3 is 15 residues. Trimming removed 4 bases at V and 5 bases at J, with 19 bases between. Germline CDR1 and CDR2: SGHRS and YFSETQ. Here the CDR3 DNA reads TGCGCCAGCAGCGCCGCAGGGGCGGATTGGCACGAGCAGTACTTC. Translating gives CASSAAGADWHEQYF.

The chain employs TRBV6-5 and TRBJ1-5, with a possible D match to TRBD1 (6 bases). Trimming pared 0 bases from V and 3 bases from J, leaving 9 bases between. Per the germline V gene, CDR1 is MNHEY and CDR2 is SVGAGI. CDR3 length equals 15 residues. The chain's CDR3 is CASSYSGQYNQPQHF. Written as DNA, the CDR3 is TGTGCCAGCAGTTACTCTGGACAGTACAATCAGCCCCAGCATTTT.

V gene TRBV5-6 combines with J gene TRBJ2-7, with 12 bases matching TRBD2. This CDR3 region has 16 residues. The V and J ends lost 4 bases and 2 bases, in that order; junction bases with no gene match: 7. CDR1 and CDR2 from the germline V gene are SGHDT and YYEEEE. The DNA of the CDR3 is TGTGCCAGCAGCCCGAATGGACTAGCGGGGACCTACGAGCAGTACTTC. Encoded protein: CASSPNGLAGTYEQYF.

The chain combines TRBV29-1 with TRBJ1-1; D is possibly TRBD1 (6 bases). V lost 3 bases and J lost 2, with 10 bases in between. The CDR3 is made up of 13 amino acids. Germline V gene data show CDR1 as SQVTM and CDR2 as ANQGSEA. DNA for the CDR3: TGCAGCGTTGATTTGGGGGCTAACACTGAAGCTTTCTTT. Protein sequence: CSVDLGANTEAFF.

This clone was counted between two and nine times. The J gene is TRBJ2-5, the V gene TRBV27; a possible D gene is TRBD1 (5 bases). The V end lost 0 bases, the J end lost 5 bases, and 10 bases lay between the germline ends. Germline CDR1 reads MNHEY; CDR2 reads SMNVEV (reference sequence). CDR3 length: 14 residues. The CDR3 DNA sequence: TGTGCCAGCAGTTTATCGGCAGGGATGGAGACCCAGTACTTC. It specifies CASSLSAGMETQYF.